A selection of T cell receptor beta chains follows, all from one sample in a study of blood T cell repertoires in COVID-19. Produced via immunoSEQ multiplex PCR; TCRdb's table is partial and in-frame only. The table has some 180,000 clones, around four fifths seen once. Sequencing was done on a sample of peripheral blood. The source is a woman aged 80 or over with COVID-19, enrolled during active disease. CDR3s leave out the opening cysteine and the closing phenylalanine or tryptophan. The D gene is left open where the match is weak.

D,V,J,CDR3
TRBD1,TRBV28,TRBJ2-7,ASSSMWTGGTYPLSYEQY
.,TRBV18,TRBJ2-1,ASSPWAGSSSYNEQF
.,TRBV5-4,TRBJ2-2,ASSLQGFGELF
TRBD1,TRBV18,TRBJ1-1,ASSPQGAGTEAF
TRBD2,TRBV5-6,TRBJ2-7,ASSFSRAGVYEQY
TRBD1,TRBV11-3,TRBJ2-5,ASSLTGEMIQY
.,TRBV28,TRBJ1-1,ASSLPGIPGDF
TRBD2,TRBV10-2,TRBJ2-3,ASSALAGGTDTQY
TRBD1,TRBV15,TRBJ1-4,ATSRDQGGEKLF
TRBD2,TRBV10-3,TRBJ2-2,AISESSGAGELF
TRBD1,TRBV5-1,TRBJ1-1,ASSLLAGGTEAF
.,TRBV28,TRBJ1-6,ASRGGGSPLH
.,TRBV18,TRBJ1-2,ASSLEGYGYT
.,TRBV29-1,TRBJ1-5,SVGGPEQPQH
.,TRBV19,TRBJ2-7,ASSPAVQAYEQY
.,TRBV4-1,TRBJ1-4,ASSQPPAGDLYEKLF
TRBD1,TRBV7-6,TRBJ2-5,ASSFSHGQGRETQY
TRBD1,TRBV6-2/TRBV6-3,TRBJ1-1,ASSRTGQGTEAF
TRBD2,TRBV19,TRBJ2-5,ASSTGTIQETQY
.,TRBV5-6,TRBJ1-2,ASSAPSGKYGYT
.,TRBV9,TRBJ2-1,ASSPEGGAVTWNEQF
.,TRBV19,TRBJ1-6,ASSTQGRSPLH
TRBD2,TRBV5-1,TRBJ2-3,ASSLGLAGVSDTQY
.,TRBV2,TRBJ2-5,ASSDRMKLEETQY
TRBD1,TRBV6-5,TRBJ1-2,ASRLLTGNGYT
.,TRBV19,TRBJ2-1,ASSIGSVYNEQF
TRBD2,TRBV5-4,TRBJ2-4,ASSLAASGGGQY
TRBD2,TRBV18,TRBJ2-7,ASSPIVGGGLTEQY
TRBD1,TRBV18,TRBJ1-5,ASSLGTGGGQPQH
TRBD1,TRBV7-3,TRBJ2-7,ASSLVGTDNYEQY
.,TRBV2,TRBJ2-5,ASSEYRSETQY
TRBD2,TRBV9,TRBJ2-1,AAKREGSYNEQF
.,TRBV9,TRBJ2-2,ASTRRELGGELF
.,TRBV7-4,TRBJ1-5,ASSPSIRANNQPQH
.,TRBV11-2,TRBJ1-1,ASSLYGVNTEAF
.,TRBV7-8,TRBJ2-5,ASSLTGVGETQY
.,TRBV10-3,TRBJ2-7,ASTAGRWDEQY
.,TRBV2,TRBJ1-5,ASSLSNQPQH
.,TRBV24-1,TRBJ2-3,ATSDLQKGGADTQY
TRBD2,TRBV19,TRBJ2-5,ASSIYGGDRGAQY
.,TRBV30,TRBJ1-6,ALNRERGSPLH
TRBD1,TRBV14,TRBJ2-7,ASSQSRRQGGPVSYEQY
.,TRBV7-9,TRBJ1-2,ASSLGVMAGYGYT
TRBD1,TRBV18,TRBJ1-4,ASSPDRTGRNEKLF
TRBD2,TRBV7-3,TRBJ2-1,ASSPHGSGGAGEQF
.,TRBV6-6,TRBJ1-3,ASSYSGGKNTIY
TRBD2,TRBV2,TRBJ2-1,ASEGTSGSSYNEQF
.,TRBV18,TRBJ1-2,ASSSTEGLGSGYT
TRBD2,TRBV3-1/TRBV3-2,TRBJ2-1,ASSTPSGAYNEQF
.,TRBV6-5,TRBJ1-3,ASRITGSSGNTIY
.,TRBV21-1,TRBJ2-7,ASSNGTDPDEQY
.,TRBV20-1,TRBJ1-6,SASPPGPHSPLH
.,TRBV10-3,TRBJ1-2,AISELNYGYT